This T cell receptor beta chain was found in a study of T cells after yellow fever vaccination. TCRdb re-called the 5' RACE reads with MiXCR, one entry per CDR3 protein. The table includes 150,000 to 200,000 distinct CDR3 sequences, around 10% detected once. There are a few counts of this clonotype. The antigen remains undetermined. Germline V gene data show CDR1 as SGHRS and CDR2 as YFSETQ. Trimming cost V 4 bases and J 8 bases, with 17 bases left between them. The CDR3 length is 14 residues. General study results and limits: Abundant clonotypes from the bulk population could get into FACS-sorted repertoires as contaminants. Some clonotypes were seen in both the CD4 and the CD8 compartments. These made up a small share and likely arose from convergent recombination. It was the secondary response that reached its peak faster, day 5 versus 15, but it was weaker.

The gene calls are TRBV5-1 and TRBJ2-3, with D hard to call. The specimen comprised CD8+ T cells sorted from PBMCs, sampled 15 days after the yellow fever booster vaccination. The TCR was taken from a man between 18 and 35 years old who received the YFV17D yellow fever vaccine. The CDR3 reads CASSPPDVKVTQYF. CDR3 nucleotide sequence: TGCGCCAGCAGCCCTCCGGACGTAAAAGTTACGCAGTATTTT.